Shown below are 16 T cell receptor beta chains from a single sample sequenced in a study of blood T cell repertoires in COVID-19. The repertoire was sequenced with immunoSEQ multiplex PCR; TCRdb's copy has only in-frame clones and lacks some. The sample includes more than 300,000 clones, approximately 84% seen only once; the top ten take roughly 4%. The sample consisted of PBMCs or T cells enriched from blood (not recorded which). The receptor source for this set is a young man who had recovered from COVID-19.

V usage is TRBV18 and J usage is TRBJ1-1; D is uncertain. Trimming shortened V by 4 bases and J by 1 base, and 10 bases separated the two germline ends. Germline V gene lookup returns CDR1 KGHSH and CDR2 LQKENI. The CDR3 extends over 14 amino acids. CDR3 nucleotides: TGTGCCAGCTCACTTTCCGCGGGGAACACTGAAGCTTTCTTT. It encodes CASSLSAGNTEAFF.

The chain combines TRBV6-6 with TRBJ1-5, with D unclear. V dropped 5 bases and J dropped 5 bases, with 7 bases sitting between them. From germline, CDR1 is MNHNY and CDR2 SVGAGI (reference sequence). This CDR3 is 12 amino acids long. For the CDR3, the DNA is TGTGCCAGCAGTCTAGTCGATCAGCCCCAGCATTTT. Its translation: CASSLVDQPQHF.

This chain links TRBV7-2 with TRBJ2-7, with TRBD2 identical over 8 bases. This CDR3 comprises 15 residues. Germline CDR1 and CDR2: SGHTA and FQGNSA. J lost 2 bases, V lost 3 bases, and 6 bases had no gene match. CDR3 residues: CASSFSGGLTYEQYF. The CDR3 DNA reads as TGTGCCAGCAGCTTCAGCGGGGGCCTGACCTACGAGCAGTACTTC.

The J gene is TRBJ2-3, the V gene TRBV7-9; TRBD2 agrees at 12 bases. CDR1 is SEHNR and CDR2 is FQNEAQ in the germline V gene (reference sequence). V lost 5 bases, J lost 3 bases, and 3 bases stayed unmatched. The CDR3 has 15 residues. CDR3 protein: CASSILAGGTDTQYF. CDR3 DNA: TGTGCCAGCAGCATACTAGCGGGAGGAACAGATACGCAGTATTTT.

The chain couples TRBV10-3 to TRBJ2-7; D is unclear. The CDR3 runs to 13 residues. The V end was cut by 4 bases, the J end by 0 bases, with 7 bases between. Germline V gene lookup returns CDR1 ENHRY and CDR2 SYGVKD. CDR3 sequence (DNA): TGTGCCATCAGTGTAGTTTCCTCCTACGAGCAGTACTTC. Translation gives CAISVVSSYEQYF.

V usage is TRBV30 and J usage is TRBJ1-6; weak D call: TRBD1 (5 bases). Germline loops: CDR1 GTSNPN, CDR2 SVGIG (reference sequence). Trimming took off 4 bases at V and 7 bases at J, with 8 bases between the two ends. The CDR3 contains 12 residues. As DNA, the CDR3 is TGTGCCTGGAAGGGGTGGAATTCACCCCTCCACTTT. Its translation is CAWKGWNSPLHF.

The rearrangement joins TRBV18 to TRBJ2-5, with TRBD2 identical over 10 bases. The CDR3 has 17 residues. With V trimmed by 1 base and J by 4 bases, 9 bases remained unmatched. Germline V lookup: CDR1 KGHSH, CDR2 LQKENI. The DNA of the CDR3 is TGTGCCAGCTCACCACGCACTAGCGGGATAGTGCGAGAGACCCAGTACTTC. Its translation: CASSPRTSGIVRETQYF. Full variable domain (rest looked up from reference TRBV18 and TRBJ2-5): NAGVMQNPRHLVRRRGQEARLRCSPMKGHSHVYWYRQLPEEGLKFMVYLQKENIIDESGMPKERFSAEFPKEGPSILRIQQVVRGDSAAYFCASSPRTSGIVRETQYFGPGTRLLVL.

The V call is TRBV14, the J call TRBJ2-7; D gene ambiguous. Germline lookup yields CDR1 SGHDN and CDR2 FVKESK. The CDR3 sequence is 16 residues long. Deletions cut 5 bases from V and 4 bases from J, with 21 bases between. The CDR3: CASSGLWAQPLYEQYF. The CDR3 DNA reads TGTGCCAGCAGCGGCCTATGGGCCCAACCTCTATACGAGCAGTACTTC.

The rearrangement uses TRBV5-4 and TRBJ1-4, with 12 bases that match TRBD1. Germline V gives CDR1 SGHNT, CDR2 YYREEE (reference sequence). The CDR3 is made up of 16 amino acids. The J segment lost 8 bases and the V segment lost 7 bases, leaving 12 bases of the junction unmatched. Here the CDR3 reads CASHLSVGTGGEKLFF. The CDR3 nucleotides are TGTGCCAGCCACCTGTCGGTGGGGACAGGGGGCGAAAAACTGTTTTTT.

The rearrangement joins TRBV25-1 to TRBJ1-6, with 7 bases lining up with TRBD1. The CDR3 has 12 residues. J lost 13 bases, V lost 6 bases, and 6 bases had no gene match. Germline V gene lookup returns CDR1 MGHDK and CDR2 SYGVNS. In nucleotides, the CDR3 is TGTGCCAGCAGAGCGCAACAGGGGCCCCTCCACTTT. Amino acid sequence: CASRAQQGPLHF.

The chain couples TRBV7-2 to TRBJ1-6; D gene unclear. Germline V gene data show CDR1 as SGHTA and CDR2 as FQGNSA. The CDR3 is made up of 16 amino acids. Trimming left V 2 bases short and J 6 bases short, with 14 bases between. The CDR3, as DNA: TGTGCCAGCAGCTTATCATGGGGAGGTGGTAATTCACCCCTCCACTTT. This translates into CASSLSWGGGNSPLHF.

The genes are TRBV28 and TRBJ1-2; no reliable D call. The CDR3 is 13 residues long. The germline V and J ends were trimmed by 10 bases and 0 bases, with 12 bases remaining between them. Germline lookup yields CDR1 MDHEN and CDR2 SYDVKM. In DNA form, the CDR3 reads TGTGCCACCCACAGCTTTACTAACTATGGCTACACCTTC. Translation gives CATHSFTNYGYTF.

The V gene is TRBV28, the J gene TRBJ1-1; the match to TRBD1 covers 8 bases. The germline gives CDR1 MDHEN, CDR2 SYDVKM. The CDR3 extends over 13 amino acids. The V gene end was trimmed by 7 bases and the J gene end by 11 bases; junction bases not matched to a gene: 12. DNA for the CDR3: TGTGCCAGCACCATAATACGACAGGGGCTGGCTTTCTTT. It specifies CASTIIRQGLAFF.

This rearrangement joins TRBV11-3 to TRBJ2-1; the D is unclear. CDR3 length equals 12 residues. V lost 5 bases and J lost 7, with 9 bases in between. Germline values: CDR1 SGHNT, CDR2 YENEEA. The CDR3 reads CASSVQENEQFF. For the CDR3, the DNA is TGTGCCAGCAGCGTCCAAGAGAATGAGCAGTTCTTC.

The chain couples TRBV15 to TRBJ1-5, with D perhaps TRBD1 (5 bases). Per germline, CDR1 LNHNV and CDR2 YYDKDF (reference sequence). This CDR3 comprises 17 residues. Trimming shortened V by 5 bases and J by 9 bases, and 26 bases separated the two germline ends. The CDR3 reads CATSRKSGTEGWRPQHF. The CDR3, as DNA: TGTGCCACCAGCCGAAAGTCCGGGACGGAGGGGTGGCGGCCCCAGCATTTT.

The chain couples TRBV11-3 to TRBJ1-1; no clear D. V was shortened by 3 bases and J by 0 bases, with 8 bases between the two germline ends. CDR1 SGHNT and CDR2 YENEEA come from the germline V gene. The CDR3 sequence is 14 residues long. The CDR3: CASSLGRLNTEAFF. CDR3 DNA: TGTGCCAGCAGCTTGGGCAGATTGAACACTGAAGCTTTCTTT. Combining the CDR3 with reference TRBV11-3 and TRBJ1-1 gives the whole variable domain EAGVVQSPRYKIIEKKQPVAFWCNPISGHNTLYWYLQNLGQGPELLIRYENEEAVDDSQLPKDRFSAERLKGVDSTLKIQPAELGDSAVYLCASSLGRLNTEAFFGQGTRLTVV.